This T cell receptor beta chain was sequenced during a study of spatial heterogeneity in lung cancer. Study information: Detection consistently captured more beta-chain sequences than alpha-chain sequences.

This clonotype came up a few times. On each TCR cDNA molecule, a unique molecular identifier was present. TCRdb used MiXCR to reprocess the 5' RACE reads, holding one entry per CDR3 protein. The data hold tens of thousands of distinct CDR3 sequences, with roughly 12% observed a single time. Regarding time point: sample taken at primary tumor resection. Without sorting, whole RNA was sequenced from tumor, nontumor lung or frozen PBMC. The source is a male donor with early-stage non-small cell lung cancer. The source material was PBMCs, sampled at surgery.

In DNA, the CDR3 is TGTGCCAGCAGCTTAGATCTGGGGACAGGGAAATACGAGCAGTACTTC. The encoded protein is CASSLDLGTGKYEQYF. V and J are TRBV11-2 and TRBJ2-7; 9 bases match TRBD1. This CDR3 is 16 amino acids long. Germline CDR1 and CDR2: SGHAT and FQNNGV. Losses at the gene ends were 0 bases for V and 4 bases for J; bases not matched to a gene: 7.